The sample holds one count of the clone carrying this T cell receptor beta chain. The antigen is undetermined. CDR3 size: 16 residues. Between the trimmed V and J ends, which lost 4 bases and 3 bases, there was a span of 16 bases. Germline loops: CDR1 LGHNA, CDR2 YNFKEQ. The data stem from a study of CD8+ T cells in alopecia areata. Study-wide results and caveats: Mice showed TCR sharing more clearly than patients did, possibly owing to HLA.

TCR sequencing used cDNA made by reverse transcription of extracted RNA. Only in-frame clones appear in the TCRdb table, and some are missing; sequencing was by immunoSEQ multiplex PCR. Among 100,000 to 150,000 clones listed, around 45% were seen once. Isolation of CD4+ and CD8+ T cells from PBMCs was achieved by sorting. The sequence derives from a human donor with alopecia areata. The source material was NKG2D-low CD8+ T cells sorted from blood. The chain joins TRBV4-2 to TRBJ1-5; D remains ambiguous. The DNA for the CDR3 is TGTGCCAGCAGCCCCGAAAAGATGGCAGACAATCAGCCCCAGCATTTT. Translated, it gives CASSPEKMADNQPQHF.